The 16 T cell receptor beta chains in this list originate from one sample, sequenced in a study of identical twins. TCRdb recomputed calls from the 5' RACE reads with MiXCR, one row per CDR3 protein. The sample lists 700,000 or so distinct CDR3 sequences, over 8.5% occurring once. The sample was also linked to a second study, of yellow fever vaccine responses in identical twins.

Sequencing was carried out using PBMCs. These receptors were collected from a young woman in good health.

This clonotype was detected many times. The CDR3 protein is CASSLGLGTSYEQYF. Here the CDR3 DNA reads TGTGCCAGCAGTTTAGGGTTGGGGACTTCCTACGAGCAGTACTTC. The chain is built from TRBV12-3 or TRBV12-4 and TRBJ2-7; D may be TRBD2 (6 bases). This CDR3 region has 15 residues. V was cut by 1 base and J by 1 base, with 11 bases left in between.

This chain joins TRBV27 and TRBJ2-5, with D possibly being TRBD1 (5 bases). Germline CDR1 MNHEY, CDR2 SMNVEV (reference sequence). The CDR3 totals 13 residues. Trimming shortened V by 3 bases and J by 5 bases, and 10 bases separated the two germline ends. The CDR3 nucleotides read TGTGCCAGCAGTTTTGCAGGGCGGGAGACCCAGTACTTC. Encoded protein: CASSFAGRETQYF.

This clonotype came up a few times. The gene calls are TRBV29-1 and TRBJ2-7; D remains unclear. The ends were cut back, 5 bases at V and 0 bases at J, with 8 bases in the middle. Germline V lookup: CDR1 SQVTM, CDR2 ANQGSEA. The CDR3 consists of 12 residues. The CDR3 coding sequence is TGCAGCGTTATTGGGCCCTCCTACGAGCAGTACTTC. This encodes CSVIGPSYEQYF.

This clonotype was counted at least ten times. J is TRBJ2-1 and V is TRBV5-1, with TRBD2 matching over 9 bases. With V trimmed by 0 bases and J by 3 bases, 4 bases remained unmatched. The CDR3 runs 16 residues. The germline CDR1 and CDR2 sequences are SGHRS and YFSETQ. The CDR3 nucleotides read TGCGCCAGCAGCTTGGCCGCACTAGCGGGCTACAATGAGCAGTTCTTC. As protein: CASSLAALAGYNEQFF.

Comment on this clonotype: At one of its ends the junction is not consistent with the germline gene, which may arise from a read error. The V gene is TRBV3-1, the J gene TRBJ2-1; the D call may be TRBD1 or TRBD2 (5 bases each). The CDR3 extends over 15 amino acids. Germline lookup yields CDR1 LGHDT and CDR2 YNNKEL (reference sequence). In DNA, the CDR3 is TGTGCCAGCAGCCCCGTGGGACGCCAGGACAACGAGCAGTTCTTC. Its protein product is CASSPVGRQDNEQFF.

The table lists this clonotype with a few counts. This rearrangement joins TRBV4-1 to TRBJ1-1, with 9 bases aligning to TRBD1. The CDR3 extends over 15 amino acids. V gave up 3 bases and J gave up 3 bases; unmatched junction bases: 5. Germline CDR1 is MGHRA and CDR2 is YSYEKL. CDR3 sequence reads: CASSQSGTGYTEAFF. DNA of the CDR3: TGCGCCAGCAGCCAGTCCGGGACAGGGTACACTGAAGCTTTCTTT.

The sample holds many counts of this clonotype. DNA of the CDR3: TGTGCCAGCAGTCGACTAGCGGGATGGGGCGAGCAGTACTTC. Protein product: CASSRLAGWGEQYF. The chain combines TRBV3-1 with TRBJ2-7; 11 bases align to TRBD2. The germline gives CDR1 LGHDT, CDR2 YNNKEL (reference sequence). V shed 6 bases and J 6 bases; nucleotides not matched to a gene: 7. This CDR3 has 14 amino acids.

There are many counts of this clonotype. V gene TRBV12-3 or TRBV12-4 combines with J gene TRBJ1-4, with a tentative D call TRBD1 (5 bases). The CDR3 runs to 14 residues. V was pared by 8 bases and J by 6 bases, with 16 bases between. The CDR3: CASSIRVIDEKLFF. The CDR3 bases are TGTGCCAGCTCGATCAGGGTTATCGATGAAAAACTGTTTTTT.

A few counts support this clonotype. The chain carries TRBV11-2 and TRBJ2-3, with 10 bases fitting TRBD2. Germline lookup yields CDR1 SGHAT and CDR2 FQNNGV. Germline trimming cut 5 bases from V and 2 bases from J; bases unmatched to any gene: 10. The CDR3 is 17 residues long. The CDR3 nucleotides read TGTGCCAGCAGCCAAATAACCGGGACTAGCGACACAGATACGCAGTATTTT. This sequence encodes CASSQITGTSDTDTQYF.

This clonotype was observed a few times. The chain has TRBV20-1 and TRBJ2-3; TRBD2 matches 12 bases. The CDR3 runs to 17 residues. V lost 3 bases and J lost 3; bases outside the gene matches: 10. Per germline, CDR1 DFQATT and CDR2 SNEGSKA (reference sequence). The CDR3 DNA reads as TGCAGTGCTAGGATCGCTAGCGGGAGGGGAAGGACAGATACGCAGTATTTT. This gives the protein CSARIASGRGRTDTQYF.

This clonotype came up a few times. The chain uses TRBV24-1 and TRBJ2-7, with D perhaps TRBD2 (6 bases). V was clipped by 3 bases and J by 6 bases, with 11 bases between them. CDR1 KGHDR and CDR2 SFDVKD come from the germline V gene. The CDR3 has 13 residues. CDR3 in DNA: TGTGCCACCAGTGATCCCCCGCGGGGCGAGCAGTACTTC. This codes for CATSDPPRGEQYF.

In its sample, this clonotype was seen a few times. The genes are TRBV20-1 and TRBJ2-3; 9 bases are shared with TRBD2. Germline CDR1 DFQATT, CDR2 SNEGSKA (reference sequence). J gave up 3 bases and V 0 bases, and 10 bases lay outside the gene matches. The CDR3 totals 17 residues. In nucleotides, the CDR3 is TGCAGTGCTAGAGACCCAGTTAGCGGGGGTTCTACAGATACGCAGTATTTT. Its protein is CSARDPVSGGSTDTQYF.

The J gene is TRBJ2-7, the V gene TRBV4-3; D could derive from TRBD1 or TRBD2 (5 bases each). Trimming left V 0 bases short and J 3 bases short, with 9 bases between. Germline lookup yields CDR1 LGHNA and CDR2 YSLEER. The CDR3 loop spans 14 amino acids. The CDR3 sequence: CASSQDRDLYEQYF. The CDR3 coding sequence is TGCGCCAGCAGCCAAGATCGGGACCTCTACGAGCAGTACTTC.

This clonotype was seen at least ten times. The chain couples TRBV6-1 to TRBJ2-1; D gene uncertain. V was trimmed by 7 bases and J by 7 bases, leaving 23 bases between them. The germline V gene has CDR1 MNHNS and CDR2 SASEGT. The CDR3 length is 16 residues. The CDR3 loop is CASNPKGLDGTNEQFF. The CDR3 DNA reads as TGTGCCAGCAACCCTAAAGGGTTAGACGGAACAAATGAGCAGTTCTTC.

This clonotype was observed a handful of times. The chain carries TRBV5-1 and TRBJ1-6; D remains ambiguous. Trimming removed 2 bases at V and 16 bases at J, with 16 bases between. CDR1 is SGHRS, CDR2 YFSETQ, per germline. CDR3 length: 13 amino acids. CDR3 sequence (DNA): TGCGCCAGCAGCTTATACCAGAATTACGAACTCCACTTT. Its translation is CASSLYQNYELHF.

The chain links TRBV5-1 to TRBJ2-1; the match to TRBD1 covers 8 bases. The V segment lost 0 bases and the J segment 3 bases; nucleotides outside the gene matches: 5. CDR1 SGHRS and CDR2 YFSETQ come from the germline V gene. The CDR3 totals 16 residues. The CDR3 region is CASSLVTGGFYNEQFF. The CDR3 region has the DNA TGCGCCAGCAGCTTGGTTACAGGGGGATTCTACAATGAGCAGTTCTTC. Combining the CDR3 with reference TRBV5-1 and TRBJ2-1 gives the whole variable domain KAGVTQTPRYLIKTRGQQVTLSCSPISGHRSVSWYQQTPGQGLQFLFEYFSETQRNKGNFPGRFSGRQFSNSRSEMNVSTLELGDSALYLCASSLVTGGFYNEQFFGPGTRLTVL.